These 27 T cell receptor beta chains were all obtained from the same sample, sequenced in a study of shared clonotypes between healthy human individuals. TCRdb's copy holds only in-frame clones and misses some; the assay was immunoSEQ multiplex PCR. The sample shows about 560,000 clones, roughly 72% of them seen only once. Sequenced: PBMCs. The source of these receptors is a woman aged 40 to 50 in good health. Some clones in this sample may be carry-over from other donors' samples.

The rearrangement joins TRBV5-1 to TRBJ2-5; 10 positions agree with TRBD2. The CDR3 has 16 amino acids. The V segment lost 0 bases and the J segment 4 bases; nucleotides outside the gene matches: 6. Germline V gene lookup returns CDR1 SGHRS and CDR2 YFSETQ. The CDR3 spells CASSLGIAGGRETQYF. The CDR3 DNA sequence: TGCGCCAGCAGCTTGGGAATAGCGGGAGGACGAGAGACCCAGTACTTC.

The chain carries TRBV28 and TRBJ2-7, with D possibly called TRBD1 or TRBD2 (5 bases each). Per the germline V gene, CDR1 is MDHEN and CDR2 is SYDVKM. V dropped 6 bases and J dropped 1 base, with 10 bases sitting between them. The CDR3 covers 13 residues. CDR3 in amino acids: CASRGTESYEQYF. The CDR3 DNA is TGTGCCAGCAGAGGGACGGAATCCTACGAGCAGTACTTC. The whole variable domain, remainder taken from reference TRBV28 and TRBJ2-7, is DVKVTQSSRYLVKRTGEKVFLECVQDMDHENMFWYRQDPGLGLRLIYFSYDVKMKEKGDIPEGYSVSREKKERFSLILESASTNQTSMYLCASRGTESYEQYFGPGTRLTVT.

This clone was observed a handful of times. The chain couples TRBV7-9 to TRBJ1-1; D gene ambiguous. From germline, CDR1 is SEHNR and CDR2 FQNEAQ (reference sequence). The CDR3 totals 14 residues. Trimming took off 2 bases at V and 7 bases at J, with 14 bases between the two ends. The CDR3 nucleotides read TGTGCCAGCAGCTTATTGGCTCAATCAGGTGAAGCTTTCTTT. Its translation: CASSLLAQSGEAFF.

The chain is built from TRBV28 and TRBJ2-7; D unclear. The CDR3 is made up of 12 amino acids. CDR1 is MDHEN and CDR2 is SYDVKM in the germline V gene. V was pared by 5 bases and J by 2 bases, with 7 bases between. The CDR3 sequence: CASSIVAYEQYF. The CDR3 region has the DNA TGTGCCAGCAGTATTGTAGCCTACGAGCAGTACTTC.

The J gene is TRBJ2-2, the V gene TRBV7-3, with a possible D match to TRBD2 (5 bases). The CDR3 is 16 amino acids. Germline V lookup: CDR1 SGHTA, CDR2 FQGTGA. V lost 4 bases and J 0 bases, leaving 12 bases between the germline ends. The CDR3 DNA reads TGTGCCAGCAGCTACGATTGGACTCCGAACACCGGGGAGCTGTTTTTT. Translated: CASSYDWTPNTGELFF.

V is TRBV5-1 and J is TRBJ2-5, with a weak D call TRBD1 (6 bases). With 5 bases removed from V and 0 bases from J, the gap between germline ends came to 11 bases. CDR3 length: 14 residues. Germline CDR1 is SGHRS and CDR2 is YFSETQ. DNA for the CDR3: TGCGCCAGCAGAACCGGACAGAACCAAGAGACCCAGTACTTC. It encodes CASRTGQNQETQYF.

The chain has TRBV30 and TRBJ2-5; unclear D gene. Trimming took 1 base from V and 5 from J, leaving 8 bases between them. CDR3 length equals 12 residues. Germline CDR1 GTSNPN, CDR2 SVGIG (reference sequence). The CDR3 DNA is TGTGCCTGGAGTGGCAACCGGGAGACCCAGTACTTC. Residues: CAWSGNRETQYF.

The chain carries TRBV6-5 and TRBJ2-1; TRBD1 might be the D (7 bases). Between the trimmed V and J ends, which lost 4 bases and 9 bases, there was a span of 16 bases. Per germline, CDR1 MNHEY and CDR2 SVGAGI. CDR3 length: 14 amino acids. The CDR3 here is CASSSADREAEQFF. The CDR3 region has the DNA TGTGCCAGCAGTTCCGCTGACAGGGAGGCTGAGCAGTTCTTC.

V usage is TRBV5-6 and J usage is TRBJ2-3; TRBD1 agrees at 8 bases. Germline CDR1 is SGHDT and CDR2 is YYEEEE. V was clipped by 3 bases and J by 4 bases; unmatched bases: 4. This CDR3 comprises 14 residues. The CDR3 nucleotides are TGTGCCAGCAGCTCCAGGACAGGGCCAGATACGCAGTATTTT. As protein: CASSSRTGPDTQYF. Variable domain in full (rest from reference TRBV5-6 and TRBJ2-3): DAGVTQSPTHLIKTRGQQVTLRCSPKSGHDTVSWYQQALGQGPQFIFQYYEEEERQRGNFPDRFSGHQFPNYSSELNVNALLLGDSALYLCASSSRTGPDTQYFGPGTRLTVL.

This chain joins TRBV28 and TRBJ2-7; the match to TRBD2 covers 11 bases. CDR3 size: 14 residues. Germline CDR1 MDHEN, CDR2 SYDVKM. With 6 bases clipped from V and 2 bases from J, the junction kept 3 bases outside the gene matches. CDR3 nucleotide sequence: TGTGCCAGCAGCACTAGCGGGGGAGCCTACGAGCAGTACTTC. Translated: CASSTSGGAYEQYF.

To note about this clone: A far larger clone is a single base away, which makes a read error likely. At the DNA level, this CDR3 is encoded by other sequences in the same sample as well. CDR3 in DNA: TGCGCCAGCAGCCCGTTCAGTGGGGACGGCACTGAAGCTTTCTTT. Encoded protein: CASSPFSGDGTEAFF. The chain combines TRBV4-1 with TRBJ1-1; the D gene is possibly TRBD1 (5 bases). V shed 4 bases and J shed 4 bases, with 16 bases lying between them. The CDR3 is 15 residues long. Germline loops: CDR1 MGHRA, CDR2 YSYEKL.

The chain uses TRBV30 and TRBJ2-7; D possibly matches TRBD1 or TRBD2 (5 bases each). Germline lookup yields CDR1 GTSNPN and CDR2 SVGIG (reference sequence). With 3 bases removed from V and 2 bases from J, the gap between germline ends came to 11 bases. The CDR3 is made up of 13 amino acids. The CDR3 spells CAWSRDRAYEQYF. CDR3 sequence (DNA): TGTGCCTGGAGCCGGGACCGGGCCTACGAGCAGTACTTC. The complete variable domain, with remaining parts taken from reference TRBV30 and TRBJ2-7, reads SQTIHQWPATLVQPVGSPLSLECTVEGTSNPNLYWYRQAAGRGLQLLFYSVGIGQISSEVPQNLSASRPQDRQFILSSKKLLLSDSGFYLCAWSRDRAYEQYFGPGTRLTVT.

A few counts support this clone. The V call is TRBV30, the J call TRBJ2-5; D remains unclear. The CDR3 runs to 12 residues. Trimming removed 5 bases from V and 2 bases from J, with 9 bases in between. Germline assignment: CDR1 GTSNPN and CDR2 SVGIG (reference sequence). The CDR3 here is CAWGFPQETQYF. CDR3 in DNA: TGTGCCTGGGGATTCCCACAAGAGACCCAGTACTTC.

The chain combines TRBV5-4 with TRBJ2-3; 8 bases are shared with TRBD2. Germline V gene lookup returns CDR1 SGHNT and CDR2 YYREEE (reference sequence). The V segment lost 7 bases and the J segment 1 base; nucleotides outside the gene matches: 11. The CDR3 contains 16 residues. CDR3 DNA: TGTGCCAGCCGGGGAGCGGGAGAGGTGGGCACAGATACGCAGTATTTT. As protein: CASRGAGEVGTDTQYF.

The chain recombines TRBV28 with TRBJ2-7; 9 bases match TRBD1. V was clipped by 6 bases and J by 5 bases; unmatched bases: 5. CDR3 length: 13 residues. Germline CDR1 is MDHEN and CDR2 is SYDVKM. The CDR3 DNA sequence: TGTGCCAGCAGACAACAGGGGGCCCACGAGCAGTACTTC. Translated, it gives CASRQQGAHEQYF. The variable domain in full, completed from reference TRBV28 and TRBJ2-7, reads DVKVTQSSRYLVKRTGEKVFLECVQDMDHENMFWYRQDPGLGLRLIYFSYDVKMKEKGDIPEGYSVSREKKERFSLILESASTNQTSMYLCASRQQGAHEQYFGPGTRLTVT.

Concerning this clone: One end of the junction fails to match germline, which may point to a read error. The CDR3 bases are TGTGCCGGCAGTGAAGGGGCAGGGGGCTCCTATGAGCAGTACTTC. Encoded protein: CAGSEGAGGSYEQYF. J is TRBJ2-7 and V is TRBV6-1; TRBD1 agrees at 8 bases. Germline CDR1 and CDR2: MNHNS and SASEGT. The CDR3 loop spans 15 amino acids.

V usage is TRBV2 and J usage is TRBJ1-1; D may be TRBD1 (5 bases). The CDR3 length is 15 residues. V lost 2 bases to trimming and J lost 1 base, with 11 bases between them. The germline gives CDR1 SNHLY, CDR2 FYNNEI. CDR3 amino acids: CASSELTGRNTEAFF. The CDR3 DNA reads as TGTGCCAGCAGTGAACTAACAGGCCGGAACACTGAAGCTTTCTTT.

CDR3 nucleotides: TGTGCCAGCAGGTCCGGGACAAGTCAAGACAATGAGCAGTTCTTC. It encodes CASRSGTSQDNEQFF. V and J are TRBV5-6 and TRBJ2-1, with TRBD1 as a possible D gene (6 bases). CDR1 and CDR2 (germline): SGHDT, YYEEEE. CDR3 length: 15 amino acids. V lost 5 bases, J lost 5 bases, and 17 bases lay in between. Full variable domain (missing parts from reference TRBV5-6 and TRBJ2-1): DAGVTQSPTHLIKTRGQQVTLRCSPKSGHDTVSWYQQALGQGPQFIFQYYEEEERQRGNFPDRFSGHQFPNYSSELNVNALLLGDSALYLCASRSGTSQDNEQFFGPGTRLTVL.

This clone was recorded a few times. The chain uses TRBV7-9 and TRBJ1-3, with D perhaps matching TRBD1 (5 bases). The CDR3 extends over 15 amino acids. Germline assignment: CDR1 SEHNR and CDR2 FQNEAQ (reference sequence). Trimming left V 5 bases short and J 1 base short, with 12 bases between. The CDR3, as DNA: TGTGCCAGCAGCCCAGGGTCAGGGTCTGGAAACACCATATATTTT. Translating gives CASSPGSGSGNTIYF.

The chain recombines TRBV11-2 with TRBJ2-7; D might be TRBD1 (5 bases). V lost 4 bases and J 2 bases, leaving 15 bases between the germline ends. Germline assignment: CDR1 SGHAT and CDR2 FQNNGV. The CDR3 runs 15 residues. CDR3 sequence reads: CASSSLADNTYEQYF. The CDR3, as DNA: TGTGCCAGCAGCTCTTTGGCGGACAACACCTACGAGCAGTACTTC.

The CDR3 DNA reads as TGCAGCGTTGAATCAGGGTTTGGGACCCAGTACTTC. Translation gives CSVESGFGTQYF. This chain joins TRBV29-1 and TRBJ2-5; tentatively, D is TRBD1 (5 bases). CDR1 SQVTM and CDR2 ANQGSEA come from the germline V gene. The CDR3 loop spans 12 amino acids. V lost 2 bases and J 7 bases, leaving 11 bases between the germline ends.

Comments on this clone: A far larger clone is one base from this, pointing to a likely read error. The sample carries other DNA sequences with the same CDR3. The chain uses TRBV11-2 and TRBJ1-3; a weak D match, TRBD1 (5 bases). The V gene's germline CDR1 is SGHAT and CDR2 FQNNGV. The length of the CDR3 is 17 residues. The CDR3 sequence is CASSLWGESPFGNTIYF. CDR3 coding DNA: TGTGCCAGCAGCTTATGGGGGGAGAGTCCTTTTGGAAACACCATATATTTC.

As regards this clone: Other DNA sequences from this sample encode an identical CDR3 as well. The rearrangement links TRBV2 to TRBJ2-1; D remains ambiguous. The CDR3 sequence is 11 residues long. The V end lost 6 bases, the J end lost 4 bases, and 4 bases lay between the germline ends. Germline-derived CDR1 and CDR2 are SNHLY and FYNNEI. CDR3 bases: TGTGCCAGCAGGGGGTACAATGAGCAGTTCTTC. Translating it yields CASRGYNEQFF.

The chain links TRBV7-7 to TRBJ2-2, with D hard to call. Germline CDR1 is SSHAT and CDR2 is FNYEAQ (reference sequence). The CDR3 consists of 15 residues. V gave up 1 base and J gave up 1 base, with 7 bases separating them. The CDR3 here is CASSLDIGNTGELFF. CDR3 in DNA: TGTGCCAGCAGCTTAGATATAGGGAACACCGGGGAGCTGTTTTTT.

The chain carries TRBV11-2 and TRBJ2-1, with 11 positions matching TRBD2. The CDR3 has 13 residues. The V and J ends lost 8 bases and 9 bases, in that order; junction bases with no gene match: 6. Germline CDR1 reads SGHAT; CDR2 reads FQNNGV. CDR3 coding DNA: TGTGCCAGCGGGGGACTAGCGGTTTTTGAGCAGTTCTTC. Its translation: CASGGLAVFEQFF.

The V gene is TRBV11-3, the J gene TRBJ2-1; unclear D gene. The V end was cut by 1 base, the J end by 3 bases, with 4 bases between. The CDR3 is made up of 13 amino acids. Germline-derived CDR1 and CDR2 are SGHNT and YENEEA. CDR3 sequence (DNA): TGTGCCAGCAGCTTAGGCTTCTACAATGAGCAGTTCTTC. Amino acids: CASSLGFYNEQFF.

This clone was seen once. The chain uses TRBV20-1 and TRBJ2-4, with 9 bases aligning to TRBD2. The CDR3 covers 10 residues. Germline lookup yields CDR1 DFQATT and CDR2 SNEGSKA (reference sequence). The trim removed 6 bases at V and 12 bases at J, leaving 3 bases unmatched. Here the CDR3 DNA reads TGCAGTGCCATTAGCGGGAGTCAGTACTTC. Its protein product is CSAISGSQYF.